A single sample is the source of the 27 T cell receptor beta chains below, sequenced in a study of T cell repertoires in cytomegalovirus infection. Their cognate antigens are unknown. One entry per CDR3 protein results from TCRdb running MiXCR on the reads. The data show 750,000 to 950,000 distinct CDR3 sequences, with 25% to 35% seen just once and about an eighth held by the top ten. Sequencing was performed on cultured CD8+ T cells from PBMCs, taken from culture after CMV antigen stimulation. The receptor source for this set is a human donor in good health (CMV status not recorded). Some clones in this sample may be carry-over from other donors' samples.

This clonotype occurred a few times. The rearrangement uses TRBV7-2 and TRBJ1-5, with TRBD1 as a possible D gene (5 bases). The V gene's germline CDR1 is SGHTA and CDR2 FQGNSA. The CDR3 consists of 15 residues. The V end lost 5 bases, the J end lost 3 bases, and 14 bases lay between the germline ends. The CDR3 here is CASSPHSGTNQPQHF. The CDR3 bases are TGTGCCAGCAGCCCTCACTCCGGGACCAATCAGCCCCAGCATTTT.

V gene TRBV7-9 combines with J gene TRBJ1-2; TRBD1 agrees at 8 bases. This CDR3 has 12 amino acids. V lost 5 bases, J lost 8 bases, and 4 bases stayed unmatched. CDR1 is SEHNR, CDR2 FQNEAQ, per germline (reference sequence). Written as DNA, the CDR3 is TGTGCCAGCAGCATAGGACAGGGAGGCTACACCTTC. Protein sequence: CASSIGQGGYTF.

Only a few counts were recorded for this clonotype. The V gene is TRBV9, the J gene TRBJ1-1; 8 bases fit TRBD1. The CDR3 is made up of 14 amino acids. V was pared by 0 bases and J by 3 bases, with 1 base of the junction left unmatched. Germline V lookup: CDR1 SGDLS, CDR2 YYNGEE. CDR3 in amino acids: CASSVDRGYTEAFF. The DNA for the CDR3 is TGTGCCAGCAGCGTAGACAGGGGGTACACTGAAGCTTTCTTT.

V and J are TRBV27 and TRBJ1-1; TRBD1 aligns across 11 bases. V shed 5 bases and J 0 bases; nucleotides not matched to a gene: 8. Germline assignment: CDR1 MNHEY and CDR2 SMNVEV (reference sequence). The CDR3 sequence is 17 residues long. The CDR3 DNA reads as TGTGCCAGCAGTGGACAGGGGGCAATAATGATGAACACTGAAGCTTTCTTT. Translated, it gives CASSGQGAIMMNTEAFF.

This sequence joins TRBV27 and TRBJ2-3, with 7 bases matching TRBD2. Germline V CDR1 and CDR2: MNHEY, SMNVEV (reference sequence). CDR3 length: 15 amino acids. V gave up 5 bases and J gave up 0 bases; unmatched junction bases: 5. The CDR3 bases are TGTGCCAGCAGTCCCTACGGGGGGAGCACAGATACGCAGTATTTT. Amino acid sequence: CASSPYGGSTDTQYF.

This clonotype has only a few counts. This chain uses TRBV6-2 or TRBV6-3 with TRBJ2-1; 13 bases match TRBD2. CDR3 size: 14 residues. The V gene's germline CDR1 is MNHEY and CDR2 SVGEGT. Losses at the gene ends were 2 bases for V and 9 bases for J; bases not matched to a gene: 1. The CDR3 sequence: CASSYGLAGAEQFF. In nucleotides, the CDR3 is TGTGCCAGCAGTTACGGACTAGCGGGGGCTGAGCAGTTCTTC.

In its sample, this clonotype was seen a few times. CDR3 residues: CATSRDKPGTSGGAYNEQFF. The CDR3 DNA reads TGTGCCACCAGCAGAGATAAACCCGGGACTAGCGGGGGGGCGTACAATGAGCAGTTCTTC. The V call is TRBV15, the J call TRBJ2-1, with 16 bases aligning to TRBD2. In germline, CDR1 is LNHNV, CDR2 YYDKDF (reference sequence). This CDR3 is 20 amino acids long. The junction had 9 bases not matched to a gene; V was cut back by 0 bases and J by 4 bases.

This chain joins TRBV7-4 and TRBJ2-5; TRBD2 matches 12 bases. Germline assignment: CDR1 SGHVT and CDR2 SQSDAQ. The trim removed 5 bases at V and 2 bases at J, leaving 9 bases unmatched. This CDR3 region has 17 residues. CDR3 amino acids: CASSQFTGLAGQETQYF. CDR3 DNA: TGTGCCAGCAGCCAATTTACCGGACTAGCGGGGCAAGAGACCCAGTACTTC.

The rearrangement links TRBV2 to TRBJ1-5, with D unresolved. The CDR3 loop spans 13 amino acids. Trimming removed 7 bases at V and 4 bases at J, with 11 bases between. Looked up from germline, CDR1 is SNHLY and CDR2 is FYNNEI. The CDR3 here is CASIGRSNQPQHF. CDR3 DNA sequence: TGTGCCAGCATCGGGCGCTCAAATCAGCCCCAGCATTTT.

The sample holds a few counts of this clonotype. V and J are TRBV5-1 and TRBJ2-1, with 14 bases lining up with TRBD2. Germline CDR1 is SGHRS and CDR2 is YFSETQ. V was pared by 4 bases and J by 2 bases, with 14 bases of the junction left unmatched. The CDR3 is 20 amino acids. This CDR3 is CASSPTPGLAGGKPYNEQFF. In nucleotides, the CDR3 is TGCGCCAGCAGCCCGACACCCGGACTAGCGGGGGGAAAACCCTACAATGAGCAGTTCTTC.

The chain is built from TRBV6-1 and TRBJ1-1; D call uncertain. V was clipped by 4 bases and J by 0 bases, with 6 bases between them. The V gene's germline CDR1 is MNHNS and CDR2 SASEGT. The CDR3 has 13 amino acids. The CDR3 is CASSAHMNTEAFF. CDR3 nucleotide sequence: TGTGCCAGCAGTGCACACATGAACACTGAAGCTTTCTTT.

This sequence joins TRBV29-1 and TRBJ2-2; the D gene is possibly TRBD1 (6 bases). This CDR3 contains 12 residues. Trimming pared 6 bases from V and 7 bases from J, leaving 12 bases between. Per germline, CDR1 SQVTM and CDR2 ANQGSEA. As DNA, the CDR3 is TGCAGCGTGAAACAGGGTTTCGGGGAGCTGTTTTTT. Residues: CSVKQGFGELFF.

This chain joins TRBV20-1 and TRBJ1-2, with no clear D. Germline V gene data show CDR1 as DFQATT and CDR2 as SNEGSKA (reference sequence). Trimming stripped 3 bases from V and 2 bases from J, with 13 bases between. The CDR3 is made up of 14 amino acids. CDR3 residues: CSASEGRLNYGYTF. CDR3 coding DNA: TGCAGTGCTAGTGAGGGCCGACTAAACTATGGCTACACCTTC.

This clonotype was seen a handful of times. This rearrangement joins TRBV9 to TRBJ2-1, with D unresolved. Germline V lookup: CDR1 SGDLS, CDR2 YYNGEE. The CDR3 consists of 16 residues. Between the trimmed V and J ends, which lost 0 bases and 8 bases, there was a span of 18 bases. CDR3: CASSVEGFSLLDEQFF. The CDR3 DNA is TGTGCCAGCAGCGTAGAAGGGTTCAGTCTTCTCGATGAGCAGTTCTTC.

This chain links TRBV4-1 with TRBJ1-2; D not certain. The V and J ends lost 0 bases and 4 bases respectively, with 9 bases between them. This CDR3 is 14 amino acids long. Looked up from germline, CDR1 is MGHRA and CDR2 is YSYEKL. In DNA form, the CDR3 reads TGCGCCAGCAGCCAAGAAGTGACGGGCTATGGCTACACCTTC. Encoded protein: CASSQEVTGYGYTF.

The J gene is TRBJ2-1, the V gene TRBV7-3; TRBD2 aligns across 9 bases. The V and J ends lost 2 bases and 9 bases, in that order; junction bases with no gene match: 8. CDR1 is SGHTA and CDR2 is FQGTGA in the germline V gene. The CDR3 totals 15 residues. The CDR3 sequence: CASSLVRGGRVEQFF. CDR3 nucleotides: TGTGCCAGCAGCTTAGTGCGGGGGGGGCGGGTTGAGCAGTTCTTC.

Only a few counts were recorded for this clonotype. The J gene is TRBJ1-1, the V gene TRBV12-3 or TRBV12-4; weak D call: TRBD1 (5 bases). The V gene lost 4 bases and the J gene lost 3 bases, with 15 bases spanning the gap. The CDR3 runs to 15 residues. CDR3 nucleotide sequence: TGTGCCAGCAGTTCTCCTGGCAGGGAGGACACTGAAGCTTTCTTT. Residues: CASSSPGREDTEAFF.

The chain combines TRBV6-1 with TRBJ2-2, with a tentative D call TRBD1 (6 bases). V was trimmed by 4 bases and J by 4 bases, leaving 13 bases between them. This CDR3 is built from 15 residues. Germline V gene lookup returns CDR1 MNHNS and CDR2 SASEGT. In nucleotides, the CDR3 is TGTGCCAGCAGTGGTAGGGGGTTGACCACCGGGGAGCTGTTTTTT. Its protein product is CASSGRGLTTGELFF.

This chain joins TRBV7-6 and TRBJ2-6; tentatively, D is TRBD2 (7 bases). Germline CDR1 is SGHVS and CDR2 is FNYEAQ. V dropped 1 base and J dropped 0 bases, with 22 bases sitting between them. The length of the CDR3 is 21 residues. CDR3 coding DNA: TGTGCCAGCAGCTTAGTCGGGGTGGGGCGGGGGCCCTTCTCTGGGGCCAACGTCCTGACTTTC. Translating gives CASSLVGVGRGPFSGANVLTF. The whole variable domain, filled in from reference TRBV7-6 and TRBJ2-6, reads GAGVSQSPRYKVTKRGQDVALRCDPISGHVSLYWYRQALGQGPEFLTYFNYEAQQDKSGLPNDRFSAERPEGSISTLTIQRTEQRDSAMYRCASSLVGVGRGPFSGANVLTFGAGSRLTVL.

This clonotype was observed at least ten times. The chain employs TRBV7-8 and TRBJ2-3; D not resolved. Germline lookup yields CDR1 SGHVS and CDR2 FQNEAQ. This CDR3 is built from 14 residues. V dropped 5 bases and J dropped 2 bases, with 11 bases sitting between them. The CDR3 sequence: CASSGWVPTDTQYF. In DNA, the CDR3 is TGTGCCAGCAGCGGGTGGGTACCCACAGATACGCAGTATTTT.

The CDR3 nucleotides read TGTGCCAGCATGGGGCTAGCGGGGGGGCTCGAGGTCTATGAGCAGTTCTTC. Translated: CASMGLAGGLEVYEQFF. This chain links TRBV6-2 or TRBV6-3 with TRBJ2-1, with TRBD2 matching over 12 bases. CDR3 size: 17 residues. The germline gives CDR1 MNHEY, CDR2 SVGEGT. Trimming took 7 bases from V and 8 from J; bases not matched to a gene: 15.

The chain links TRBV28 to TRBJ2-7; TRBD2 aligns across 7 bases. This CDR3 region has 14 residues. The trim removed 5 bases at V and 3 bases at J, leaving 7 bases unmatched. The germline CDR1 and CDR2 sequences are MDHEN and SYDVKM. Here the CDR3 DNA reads TGTGCCAGCAGTCCCCTCCGGGGGGACTACGAGCAGTACGTC. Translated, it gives CASSPLRGDYEQYV.

CDR3: CASSPLPPLPGGSTDTQYF. CDR3 in DNA: TGTGCCAGCAGCCCGCTCCCTCCTTTACCGGGGGGTAGCACAGATACGCAGTATTTT. This chain links TRBV6-1 with TRBJ2-3; 7 positions match TRBD2. J lost 0 bases, V lost 6 bases, and 18 bases had no gene match. In germline, CDR1 is MNHNS, CDR2 SASEGT. The CDR3 is 19 residues long.

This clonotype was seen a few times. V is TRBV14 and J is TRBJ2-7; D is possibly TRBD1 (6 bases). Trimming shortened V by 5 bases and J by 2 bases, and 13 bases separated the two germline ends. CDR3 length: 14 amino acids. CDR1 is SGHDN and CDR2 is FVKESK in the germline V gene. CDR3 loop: CASSKKGQTYEQYF. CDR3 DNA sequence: TGTGCCAGCAGCAAGAAAGGACAGACCTACGAGCAGTACTTC.

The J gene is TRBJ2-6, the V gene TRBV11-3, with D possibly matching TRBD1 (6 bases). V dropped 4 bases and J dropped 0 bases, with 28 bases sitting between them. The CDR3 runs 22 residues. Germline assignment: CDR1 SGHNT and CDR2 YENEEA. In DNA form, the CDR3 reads TGTGCCAGCAGCTCCGACAGGTCGGCCACGATTTGGACCCTCTCTGGGGCCAACGTCCTGACTTTC. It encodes CASSSDRSATIWTLSGANVLTF. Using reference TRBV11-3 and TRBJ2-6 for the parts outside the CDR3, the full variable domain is EAGVVQSPRYKIIEKKQPVAFWCNPISGHNTLYWYLQNLGQGPELLIRYENEEAVDDSQLPKDRFSAERLKGVDSTLKIQPAELGDSAVYLCASSSDRSATIWTLSGANVLTFGAGSRLTVL.

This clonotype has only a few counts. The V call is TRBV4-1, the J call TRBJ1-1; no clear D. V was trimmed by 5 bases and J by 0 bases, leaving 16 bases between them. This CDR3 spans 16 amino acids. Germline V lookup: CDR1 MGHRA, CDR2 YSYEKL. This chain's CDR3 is CASSNPRENMNTEAFF. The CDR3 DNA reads TGCGCCAGCAGCAACCCGAGGGAGAATATGAACACTGAAGCTTTCTTT.

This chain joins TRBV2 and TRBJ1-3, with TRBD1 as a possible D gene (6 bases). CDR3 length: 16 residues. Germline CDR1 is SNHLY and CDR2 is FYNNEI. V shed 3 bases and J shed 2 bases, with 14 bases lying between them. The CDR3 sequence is CASSDFGRGPGNTIYF. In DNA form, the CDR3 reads TGTGCCAGCAGTGACTTTGGCAGGGGACCTGGAAACACCATATATTTT.